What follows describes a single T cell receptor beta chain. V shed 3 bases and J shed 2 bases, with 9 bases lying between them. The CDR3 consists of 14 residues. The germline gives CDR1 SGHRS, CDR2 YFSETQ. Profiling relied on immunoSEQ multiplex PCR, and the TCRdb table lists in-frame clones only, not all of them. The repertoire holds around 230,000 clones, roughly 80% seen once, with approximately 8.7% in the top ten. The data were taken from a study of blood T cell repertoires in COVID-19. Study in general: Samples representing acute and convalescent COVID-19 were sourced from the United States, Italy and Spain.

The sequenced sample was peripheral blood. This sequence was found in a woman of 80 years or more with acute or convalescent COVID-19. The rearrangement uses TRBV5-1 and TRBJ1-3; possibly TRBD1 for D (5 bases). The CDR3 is CASSWDFTGNTIYF. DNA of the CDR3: TGCGCCAGCAGCTGGGACTTCACTGGAAACACCATATATTTT.